These 27 T cell receptor beta chains were all obtained from the same sample, sequenced in a study of T cells in Graves' hyperthyroidism and ophthalmopathy. Amplification targeted TCR beta CDR3 regions from RNA transcripts. RT-PCR in the first round (using the HTBI primer set) targeted the TCR CDR3. TCRdb re-analysed the multiplex PCR reads in MiXCR, keeping a single row per CDR3 protein. This table holds some 320,000 distinct CDR3 sequences, around 13% found once. Sequencing was carried out using blood. The origin of the receptors is a woman aged 40 to 50 with Graves' ophthalmopathy.

The chain has TRBV10-1 and TRBJ1-1, with unresolved D. Per the germline V gene, CDR1 is WNHNN and CDR2 is SYGVQD (reference sequence). Trimming removed 8 bases from V and 8 bases from J, with 18 bases in between. This CDR3 spans 13 amino acids. The CDR3 sequence is CASAATHTEEAFF. CDR3 DNA: TGCGCCAGCGCCGCGACCCACACTGAAGAAGCTTTCTTT.

This clonotype has ten or more counts. The CDR3 loop reads CASSLGGGSPLHF. For the CDR3, the DNA is TGTGCCAGCAGTTTGGGGGGGGGTTCACCCCTCCACTTT. The rearrangement uses TRBV28 and TRBJ1-6; perhaps TRBD1 as D (5 bases). This CDR3 comprises 13 residues. The V end lost 3 bases, the J end lost 9 bases, and 9 bases lay between the germline ends. Germline CDR1 MDHEN, CDR2 SYDVKM.

V gene TRBV7-9 combines with J gene TRBJ2-7; 9 positions agree with TRBD1. The germline V gene has CDR1 SEHNR and CDR2 FQNEAQ (reference sequence). This CDR3 has 15 amino acids. Trimming cost V 0 bases and J 5 bases; bases outside gene matches: 5. DNA of the CDR3: TGTGCCAGCAGCTTAGCTCACAGGGGGCCCCACGAGCAGTACTTC. Protein sequence: CASSLAHRGPHEQYF.

In its sample, this clonotype was seen many times. The chain has TRBV28 and TRBJ1-1; no firm D call. V lost 2 bases and J lost 5, with 12 bases in between. Germline V lookup: CDR1 MDHEN, CDR2 SYDVKM. The CDR3 loop spans 14 amino acids. The CDR3 coding sequence is TGTGCCAGCAGTTTACGTGGGAGAGGGACTGAAGCTTTCTTT. This encodes CASSLRGRGTEAFF.

In its sample, this clonotype was seen a few times. V usage is TRBV5-1 and J usage is TRBJ1-6; unclear D gene. The V gene's germline CDR1 is SGHRS and CDR2 YFSETQ. The CDR3 sequence is 20 residues long. V gave up 5 bases and J gave up 0 bases, with 24 bases separating them. The CDR3 coding sequence is TGCGCCAGCAGACGTCGGCAGCTACTGACACCCGACTCCTATAATTCACCCCTCCACTTT. Its translation: CASRRRQLLTPDSYNSPLHF.

This clonotype was detected many times. This sequence joins TRBV12-3 or TRBV12-4 and TRBJ2-4; unclear D gene. V was clipped by 8 bases and J by 0 bases, with 17 bases between them. This CDR3 contains 16 residues. The CDR3 bases are TGTGCCAGCTCTTCCGGTCTGGGCTTAGCCAAAAACATTCAGTACTTC. This codes for CASSSGLGLAKNIQYF.

Many counts were recorded for this clonotype. This rearrangement joins TRBV29-1 to TRBJ2-5, with TRBD1 as a possible D gene (6 bases). The CDR3 totals 13 residues. Trimming removed 1 base from V and 8 bases from J, with 14 bases in between. Germline V CDR1 and CDR2: SQVTM, ANQGSEA. The CDR3 region has the DNA TGCAGCGTTGAAGCCACAGGGCGGTATACCCAGTACTTC. Its protein product is CSVEATGRYTQYF.

In its sample, this clonotype was seen a few times. V and J are TRBV5-5 and TRBJ2-5; TRBD2 is a possible D gene (5 bases). Germline V gene data show CDR1 as SGHKS and CDR2 as YYEKEE (reference sequence). V was cut by 4 bases and J by 1 base, with 11 bases left in between. The CDR3 runs 14 residues. The CDR3 sequence is CASSPQDFQETQYF. The CDR3 coding sequence is TGTGCCAGCAGCCCCCAGGACTTCCAAGAGACCCAGTACTTC.

This clonotype was counted many times. The V and J genes are TRBV27 and TRBJ1-6; 10 nucleotides align to TRBD1. Germline V gene data show CDR1 as MNHEY and CDR2 as SMNVEV (reference sequence). After removal of 4 bases from V and 7 bases from J, the junction contained 7 bases not matched to a gene. This CDR3 is built from 16 residues. The chain's CDR3 is CASSSDRGQNNSPLHF. The CDR3 DNA follows: TGTGCCAGCAGTTCTGACAGGGGGCAGAACAATTCACCCCTCCACTTT.

As concerns this clonotype: The junction departs from germline at one end; a sequencing error may be responsible. CDR3 in amino acids: CASSLKSPHF. The CDR3 DNA sequence: TGTGCCAGCAGTTTAAAGTCTCCCCATTTT. The chain couples TRBV12-3 or TRBV12-4 to TRBJ1-3; the D is unclear. The length of the CDR3 is 10 residues.

Only a few counts were recorded for this clonotype. The V call is TRBV27, the J call TRBJ2-1, with TRBD2 matching over 14 bases. Per germline, CDR1 MNHEY and CDR2 SMNVEV (reference sequence). The CDR3 totals 15 residues. V was clipped by 6 bases and J by 9 bases; unmatched bases: 7. In DNA form, the CDR3 reads TGTGCCAGCAGCCCCACCGGGACTAGCGGGAGTGAGCAGTTCTTC. Its protein is CASSPTGTSGSEQFF.

This clonotype was seen repeatedly, ten times or more. J is TRBJ2-1 and V is TRBV20-1, with TRBD1 identical over 8 bases. With V trimmed by 3 bases and J by 5 bases, 12 bases remained unmatched. Germline V gene sequence: CDR1 DFQATT, CDR2 SNEGSKA (reference sequence). The CDR3 is 16 amino acids. The CDR3 nucleotides read TGCAGTGCTAGCCGCAGCCAGGGGGCTAGGGACAATGAGCAGTTCTTC. Translation gives CSASRSQGARDNEQFF.

Regarding this clonotype: Being one base from a much bigger clone, this may be a read error. Likely a read error: the CDR3 ends without its conserved phenylalanine or tryptophan. V usage is TRBV28 and J usage is TRBJ2-7; D is uncertain. The CDR3 spans 12 residues. Trimming took off 5 bases at V and 0 bases at J, with 5 bases between the two ends. Germline values: CDR1 MDHEN, CDR2 SYDVKM. The CDR3 nucleotides read TGTGCCAGCAGTACTACCTCCTACGAGCAGTACCTC. As protein: CASSTTSYEQYL.

This clonotype showed up just a few times. This rearrangement joins TRBV2 to TRBJ1-2; TRBD1 agrees at 9 bases. The length of the CDR3 is 16 residues. J gave up 3 bases and V 3 bases, and 8 bases lay outside the gene matches. Germline CDR1 and CDR2: SNHLY and FYNNEI. Here the CDR3 DNA reads TGTGCCAGCAGTGAGAGTCCGGGACAGGGATACTATGGCTACACCTTC. Amino acid sequence: CASSESPGQGYYGYTF.

This clonotype was counted at least ten times. The rearrangement uses TRBV7-4 and TRBJ2-1; possibly TRBD2 for D (5 bases). This CDR3 has 16 residues. V was shortened by 2 bases and J by 9 bases, with 20 bases between the two germline ends. CDR1 and CDR2 (germline): SGHVT, SQSDAQ. The CDR3 protein is CASSLRSDLSLGEQFF. Here the CDR3 DNA reads TGTGCCAGCAGCTTACGTTCGGACTTGTCTTTGGGTGAGCAGTTCTTC.

This clonotype was observed a single time. A junction end diverges from the germline sequence, so it may reflect a read error. The chain couples TRBV3-1 to TRBJ2-7, with TRBD1 matching 7 bases. Germline CDR1 is LGHDT and CDR2 is YNNKEL (reference sequence). CDR3 length: 15 residues. This chain's CDR3 is CASSAGTANSDEQYF. CDR3 nucleotides: TGTGCCAGCAGCGCCGGGACAGCGAACTCCGACGAGCAGTACTTC.

This clonotype was seen more than once but under ten times. The chain has TRBV15 and TRBJ2-2; D gene unclear. The CDR3 totals 13 residues. Deletions cut 1 base from V and 3 bases from J, with 3 bases between. Per germline, CDR1 LNHNV and CDR2 YYDKDF (reference sequence). The CDR3 nucleotides are TGTGCCACCAGCAGAGCAGACACCGGGGAGCTGTTTTTT. Amino acid sequence: CATSRADTGELFF.

This clonotype was seen many times. The gene calls are TRBV10-3 and TRBJ1-5, with D hard to call. V lost 6 bases, J lost 5 bases, and 11 bases lay in between. Germline loops: CDR1 ENHRY, CDR2 SYGVKD. The length of the CDR3 is 13 residues. DNA for the CDR3: TGTGCCATCAGCCCTAGCGAAGATCAGCCCCAGCATTTT. Its protein product is CAISPSEDQPQHF.

This clonotype has just a few counts. This rearrangement joins TRBV7-9 to TRBJ2-5, with 8 bases identical to TRBD2. This CDR3 comprises 12 residues. Germline V gene lookup returns CDR1 SEHNR and CDR2 FQNEAQ (reference sequence). The V gene end was trimmed by 5 bases and the J gene end by 11 bases; junction bases not matched to a gene: 7. CDR3: CASSIGTRGQYF. The CDR3 DNA follows: TGTGCCAGCAGCATAGGGACTAGGGGTCAGTACTTC. The full variable domain, in which reference TRBV7-9 and TRBJ2-5 provide the parts outside the CDR3, is DTGVSQNPRHKITKRGQNVTFRCDPISEHNRLYWYRQTLGQGPEFLTYFQNEAQLEKSRLLSDRFSAERPKGSFSTLEIQRTEQGDSAMYLCASSIGTRGQYFGPGTRLLVL.

This clonotype has a count of ten or more. V usage is TRBV11-2 and J usage is TRBJ2-5; 10 bases align to TRBD2. Trimming at V came to 6 bases and at J to 11 bases, leaving 9 bases not matched to a gene. The CDR3 length is 13 residues. CDR1 is SGHAT and CDR2 is FQNNGV in the germline V gene. The CDR3 sequence: CASSPSGGHLQYF. CDR3 nucleotides: TGTGCCAGCAGTCCTAGCGGGGGCCATCTACAGTACTTC.

This clonotype has ten or more counts. The chain joins TRBV11-3 to TRBJ2-3, with a weak D call TRBD2 (6 bases). Germline V CDR1 and CDR2: SGHNT, YENEEA. The CDR3 runs to 15 residues. The ends were cut back, 1 base at V and 0 bases at J, with 8 bases in the middle. The CDR3 spells CASSLGRDSTDTQYF. The CDR3 region has the DNA TGTGCCAGCAGCTTAGGGCGGGACAGCACAGATACGCAGTATTTT.

This clonotype was counted many times. This chain connects TRBV6-1 to TRBJ2-2, with TRBD1 matching 7 bases. The CDR3 sequence is 14 residues long. Per germline, CDR1 MNHNS and CDR2 SASEGT. The V and J ends lost 5 bases and 4 bases, in that order; junction bases with no gene match: 4. CDR3 nucleotides: TGTGCCAGCAGTCTCCGGGACAGCACCGGGGAGCTGTTTTTT. It codes for CASSLRDSTGELFF.

At least ten counts were recorded for this clonotype. The chain couples TRBV30 to TRBJ2-1; 8 positions match TRBD1. The CDR3 sequence is 15 residues long. Germline loops: CDR1 GTSNPN, CDR2 SVGIG (reference sequence). J lost 3 bases, V lost 0 bases, and 4 bases had no gene match. CDR3 loop: CAWSVGDRGYNEQFF. In nucleotides, the CDR3 is TGTGCCTGGAGTGTAGGTGACAGGGGCTACAATGAGCAGTTCTTC.

This clonotype has at least ten counts. The chain carries TRBV2 and TRBJ2-1; D unresolved. CDR3 size: 15 residues. In germline, CDR1 is SNHLY, CDR2 FYNNEI. With 0 bases removed from V and 2 bases from J, the gap between germline ends came to 8 bases. The CDR3 protein is CASSEALRAYNEQFF. The CDR3 DNA follows: TGTGCCAGCAGTGAAGCGCTTCGGGCCTACAATGAGCAGTTCTTC.

The chain employs TRBV9 and TRBJ2-1, with D uncertain. V lost 0 bases to trimming and J lost 1 base, with 8 bases between them. The CDR3 extends over 15 amino acids. Germline V gives CDR1 SGDLS, CDR2 YYNGEE. In DNA, the CDR3 is TGTGCCAGCAGCGTAGCTCCGGCATCCTACAATGAGCAGTTCTTC. Protein sequence: CASSVAPASYNEQFF. Using reference TRBV9 and TRBJ2-1 for the parts outside the CDR3, the full variable domain is DSGVTQTPKHLITATGQRVTLRCSPRSGDLSVYWYQQSLDQGLQFLIQYYNGEERAKGNILERFSAQQFPDLHSELNLSSLELGDSALYFCASSVAPASYNEQFFGPGTRLTVL.

This clonotype has at least ten counts. The J gene is TRBJ2-6, the V gene TRBV7-8; D is ambiguous. CDR3 length: 15 amino acids. V was clipped by 5 bases and J by 4 bases, with 12 bases between them. Germline loops: CDR1 SGHVS, CDR2 FQNEAQ. In DNA form, the CDR3 reads TGTGCCAGCAGCCCTCAGTTGGCCGGGGCCAACGTCCTGACTTTC. This codes for CASSPQLAGANVLTF.

The chain joins TRBV3-1 to TRBJ1-1; no clear D gene. The V end lost 1 base, the J end lost 0 bases, and 12 bases lay between the germline ends. CDR1 LGHDT and CDR2 YNNKEL come from the germline V gene (reference sequence). This CDR3 spans 16 amino acids. CDR3 amino acids: CASSQAGGRLNTEAFF. The CDR3 DNA reads TGTGCCAGCAGCCAAGCCGGTGGCAGATTGAACACTGAAGCTTTCTTT. Complete variable domain (other parts from reference TRBV3-1 and TRBJ1-1): DTAVSQTPKYLVTQMGNDKSIKCEQNLGHDTMYWYKQDSKKFLKIMFSYNNKELIINETVPNRFSPKSPDKAHLNLHINSLELGDSAVYFCASSQAGGRLNTEAFFGQGTRLTVV.